Below are 16 T cell receptor beta chains sequenced from a single sample in a study of blood T cell repertoires in COVID-19. Sequencing was performed with immunoSEQ multiplex PCR; in TCRdb, only in-frame clones are kept and a portion is missing. The data contain about 75,000 clones, about four fifths of them seen just once; the ten biggest clones take up roughly 5.9%. Sequences were obtained from peripheral blood. These receptors were obtained from a woman aged 80 or over with active or convalescent COVID-19.

The chain links TRBV2 to TRBJ1-5; D might be TRBD1 (5 bases). Deletions cut 2 bases from V and 0 bases from J, with 17 bases between. There are 18 residues in the CDR3. Germline V gene sequence: CDR1 SNHLY, CDR2 FYNNEI. Here the CDR3 reads CASSELGVGLLSNQPQHF. CDR3 in DNA: TGTGCCAGCAGTGAATTGGGGGTGGGACTCCTTAGCAATCAGCCCCAGCATTTT.

This clone showed up just once. The genes are TRBV7-7 and TRBJ2-3; TRBD2 aligns across 11 bases. Germline V gives CDR1 SSHAT, CDR2 FNYEAQ (reference sequence). Unmatched junction bases numbered 4, after V lost 1 base and J lost 4 bases. This CDR3 is 16 amino acids long. CDR3 loop: CASSLVAGGPPDTQYF. The DNA for the CDR3 is TGTGCCAGCAGCTTAGTAGCGGGGGGGCCTCCAGATACGCAGTATTTT.

This clone occurred a few times. The J gene is TRBJ2-1, the V gene TRBV5-8; no clear D. The germline V and J ends were trimmed by 0 bases and 0 bases, with 10 bases remaining between them. Germline loops: CDR1 SGHTS, CDR2 YDEGEE. This CDR3 has 16 residues. CDR3: CASSLAPRYSYNEQFF. CDR3 DNA sequence: TGTGCCAGCAGCTTGGCACCGCGCTACTCCTACAATGAGCAGTTCTTC.

The rearrangement joins TRBV2 to TRBJ1-5; TRBD1 matches at 7 bases. V lost 6 bases, J lost 4 bases, and 6 bases stayed unmatched. Germline V CDR1 and CDR2: SNHLY, FYNNEI. This CDR3 spans 14 amino acids. The CDR3 nucleotides are TGTGCCAGCAGCAGGGGGTGGCTAAATCAGCCCCAGCATTTT. This sequence encodes CASSRGWLNQPQHF.

This CDR3 reads CSVDRGTNTGELFF. CDR3 coding DNA: TGCAGCGTTGACCGCGGAACTAACACCGGGGAGCTGTTTTTT. The gene calls are TRBV29-1 and TRBJ2-2; D unresolved. This CDR3 comprises 14 residues. Germline CDR1 and CDR2: SQVTM and ANQGSEA. Trimming pared 3 bases from V and 2 bases from J, leaving 10 bases between.

This clone came up many times. The chain has TRBV11-3 and TRBJ1-1; D might be TRBD1 (5 bases). This CDR3 is 14 amino acids long. V gave up 0 bases and J gave up 3 bases, with 8 bases separating them. Germline assignment: CDR1 SGHNT and CDR2 YENEEA. DNA of the CDR3: TGTGCCAGCAGCTTAGACCGGGACTACACTGAAGCTTTCTTT. Protein sequence: CASSLDRDYTEAFF.

V is TRBV25-1 and J is TRBJ1-5; 8 bases are a match to TRBD1. CDR1 MGHDK and CDR2 SYGVNS come from the germline V gene. V was clipped by 2 bases and J by 6 bases; unmatched bases: 3. The CDR3 runs 14 residues. CDR3 DNA: TGTGCCAGCAGTGAAACAGGGGGTGGTCAGCCCCAGCATTTT. It translates to CASSETGGGQPQHF.

DNA for the CDR3: TGTGCCAGCAGTTTATACAGGGGGCGTGTTGCCTACACCTTC. It codes for CASSLYRGRVAYTF. This sequence joins TRBV28 and TRBJ1-2, with 9 bases lining up with TRBD1. CDR1 and CDR2 (germline): MDHEN, SYDVKM. The V segment lost 1 base and the J segment 10 bases; nucleotides outside the gene matches: 7. The CDR3 totals 14 residues.

The V call is TRBV6-2 or TRBV6-3, the J call TRBJ2-3, with 7 bases identical to TRBD2. Germline assignment: CDR1 MNHEY and CDR2 SVGEGT. J lost 2 bases, V lost 4 bases, and 3 bases had no gene match. The CDR3 has 14 residues. The DNA of the CDR3 is TGTGCCAGCAGTTTACTAGCGTACACAGATACGCAGTATTTT. It is translated as CASSLLAYTDTQYF.

The CDR3 protein is CASRRQGNYGYTF. The CDR3 region has the DNA TGTGCCAGCAGGCGACAGGGAAACTATGGCTACACCTTC. This rearrangement joins TRBV5-6 to TRBJ1-2; 7 bases are a match to TRBD1. Trimming removed 5 bases from V and 2 bases from J; junction bases left unmatched: 3. Germline-derived CDR1 and CDR2 are SGHDT and YYEEEE. The CDR3 is made up of 13 amino acids.

This rearrangement joins TRBV7-2 to TRBJ2-7; 10 positions match TRBD2. This CDR3 has 16 residues. Germline lookup yields CDR1 SGHTA and CDR2 FQGNSA. J lost 2 bases, V lost 5 bases, and 9 bases had no gene match. The CDR3 loop is CASSRAGTSAAYEQYF. CDR3 nucleotide sequence: TGTGCCAGCAGCCGGGCCGGGACTAGCGCGGCCTACGAGCAGTACTTC.

This chain uses TRBV30 with TRBJ2-1; TRBD1 matches at 8 bases. The CDR3 totals 12 residues. The junction had 3 bases not matched to a gene; V was cut back by 7 bases and J by 4 bases. Germline V gene lookup returns CDR1 GTSNPN and CDR2 SVGIG (reference sequence). CDR3 region: CALDRAYNEQFF. The CDR3 DNA is TGTGCCTTGGACAGGGCGTACAATGAGCAGTTCTTC. Full variable domain (missing parts from reference TRBV30 and TRBJ2-1): SQTIHQWPATLVQPVGSPLSLECTVEGTSNPNLYWYRQAAGRGLQLLFYSVGIGQISSEVPQNLSASRPQDRQFILSSKKLLLSDSGFYLCALDRAYNEQFFGPGTRLTVL.

The CDR3 DNA reads as TGTGCCAGCAGTTACTCCCGATGGGCACCCCAGCCCCAGCATTTT. It is translated as CASSYSRWAPQPQHF. The V gene is TRBV6-5, the J gene TRBJ1-5; D is unresolved. Germline CDR1 and CDR2: MNHEY and SVGAGI. V dropped 0 bases and J dropped 7 bases, with 13 bases sitting between them. This CDR3 contains 15 residues.

This chain links TRBV5-6 with TRBJ2-1; the D gene is possibly TRBD1 (6 bases). The V gene lost 4 bases and the J gene lost 12 bases, with 17 bases spanning the gap. The CDR3 extends over 13 amino acids. Germline assignment: CDR1 SGHDT and CDR2 YYEEEE. CDR3 in amino acids: CASSLLTGLGQFF. Written as DNA, the CDR3 is TGTGCCAGCAGCCTCTTGACAGGCCTTGGGCAGTTCTTC.

This rearrangement joins TRBV5-1 to TRBJ2-3; 12 bases fit TRBD2. CDR3 length equals 15 residues. Germline CDR1 reads SGHRS; CDR2 reads YFSETQ. After removal of 3 bases from V and 4 bases from J, the junction contained 3 bases not matched to a gene. CDR3 residues: CASSSGLAGSDTQYF. Written as DNA, the CDR3 is TGCGCCAGCAGCTCGGGACTAGCGGGTTCAGATACGCAGTATTTT.

The rearrangement links TRBV7-6 to TRBJ2-2; 11 bases are a match to TRBD1. This CDR3 has 15 residues. The V gene's germline CDR1 is SGHVS and CDR2 FNYEAQ. Trimming cost V 5 bases and J 4 bases; bases outside gene matches: 3. The CDR3 DNA is TGTGCCAGCAGCCCCGGGACAGGGGGCACCGGGGAGCTGTTTTTT. Its protein is CASSPGTGGTGELFF.